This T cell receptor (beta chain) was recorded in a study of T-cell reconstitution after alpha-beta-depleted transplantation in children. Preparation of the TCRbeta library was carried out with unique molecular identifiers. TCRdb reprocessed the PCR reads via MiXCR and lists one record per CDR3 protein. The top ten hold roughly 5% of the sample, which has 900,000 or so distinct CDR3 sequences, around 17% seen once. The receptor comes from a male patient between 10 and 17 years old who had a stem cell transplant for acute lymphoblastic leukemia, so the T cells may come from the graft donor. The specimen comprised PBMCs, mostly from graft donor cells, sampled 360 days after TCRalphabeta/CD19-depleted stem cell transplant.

CDR3 DNA sequence: TGCGCCAGCAGCCCGGGGGGGGACAGGAGGAGAACTGAAGCTTTCTTT. As protein: CASSPGGDRRRTEAFF. The rearrangement uses TRBV5-1 and TRBJ1-1; 8 bases match TRBD1. J lost 5 bases, V lost 4 bases, and 13 bases had no gene match. This CDR3 has 16 residues. Germline V gene lookup returns CDR1 SGHRS and CDR2 YFSETQ.